One sample yielded the 27 T cell receptor beta chains listed below, sequenced in a study of control samples from healthy donors and cancer patients. This table comes from immunoSEQ multiplex PCR, and its TCRdb copy is limited to in-frame clones, with some not included. The repertoire has 130,000 or so clones, about nine tenths of them found once; the top ten carry less than 7%. Material for sequencing was blood. These receptors were collected from a man between 18 and 29 years old in good health.

The J gene is TRBJ2-3, the V gene TRBV4-2; 13 bases agree with TRBD2. This CDR3 region has 16 residues. Germline values: CDR1 LGHNA, CDR2 YNFKEQ. V dropped 0 bases and J dropped 5; count of bases not matched to a gene: 2. The CDR3 protein is CASSQDTSGGGDTQYF. CDR3 nucleotides: TGTGCCAGCAGCCAAGACACTAGCGGGGGGGGAGATACGCAGTATTTT.

This chain connects TRBV7-4 to TRBJ2-1; 9 nucleotides agree with TRBD2. Germline loops: CDR1 SGHVT, CDR2 SQSDAQ. Trimming removed 1 base from V and 6 bases from J; junction bases left unmatched: 7. The CDR3 spans 16 residues. CDR3 bases: TGTGCCAGCAGCTTAGAAGGGCTAGCGGGGCCCAATGAGCAGTTCTTC. Translation: CASSLEGLAGPNEQFF.

The J gene is TRBJ2-1, the V gene TRBV11-2; D is uncertain. Germline V CDR1 and CDR2: SGHAT, FQNNGV. V lost 4 bases to trimming and J lost 0 bases, with 10 bases between them. CDR3 length: 15 residues. The chain's CDR3 is CASSSGESSYNEQFF. CDR3 coding DNA: TGTGCCAGCAGCTCTGGGGAAAGCTCCTACAATGAGCAGTTCTTC.

This chain joins TRBV19 and TRBJ1-1; D unresolved. V was trimmed by 6 bases and J by 2 bases, leaving 10 bases between them. Germline V CDR1 and CDR2: LNHDA, SQIVND (reference sequence). CDR3 length: 13 amino acids. The CDR3 bases are TGTGCCAGTAGGTCAGGCCCAAACACTGAAGCTTTCTTT. It encodes CASRSGPNTEAFF.

This chain links TRBV9 with TRBJ2-3; D gene unclear. Per germline, CDR1 SGDLS and CDR2 YYNGEE. This CDR3 contains 14 residues. V shed 0 bases and J shed 2 bases, with 7 bases lying between them. The CDR3 loop reads CASSVAGPTDTQYF. In nucleotides, the CDR3 is TGTGCCAGCAGCGTAGCAGGACCCACAGATACGCAGTATTTT.

The chain combines TRBV11-2 with TRBJ1-5; 7 bases are a match to TRBD1. The CDR3 loop spans 15 amino acids. Germline CDR1 is SGHAT and CDR2 is FQNNGV. With V trimmed by 1 base and J by 5 bases, 5 bases remained unmatched. The CDR3 nucleotides are TGTGCCAGCAGCTTAGGGACAGGAGCCGATCAGCCCCAGCATTTT. Its protein product is CASSLGTGADQPQHF.

This clone was seen just once. The chain couples TRBV10-3 to TRBJ2-1; 11 nucleotides line up with TRBD1. Germline V lookup: CDR1 ENHRY, CDR2 SYGVKD. The CDR3 runs 15 residues. V was pared by 6 bases and J by 5 bases, with 6 bases of the junction left unmatched. The CDR3 region is CAISERTGGHNEQFF. CDR3 nucleotide sequence: TGTGCCATCAGCGAACGGACAGGGGGCCACAATGAGCAGTTCTTC.

This chain links TRBV11-2 with TRBJ2-1, with 7 bases lining up with TRBD1. Germline V gives CDR1 SGHAT, CDR2 FQNNGV. The CDR3 sequence is 15 residues long. The V gene end was trimmed by 4 bases and the J gene end by 7 bases; junction bases not matched to a gene: 10. The CDR3 spells CASSSTGDYKNEQFF. In DNA, the CDR3 is TGTGCCAGCAGCTCCACAGGGGATTACAAGAATGAGCAGTTCTTC. The entire variable domain, with the rest obtained from reference TRBV11-2 and TRBJ2-1, is as follows: EAGVAQSPRYKIIEKRQSVAFWCNPISGHATLYWYQQILGQGPKLLIQFQNNGVVDDSQLPKDRFSAERLKGVDSTLKIQPAKLEDSAVYLCASSSTGDYKNEQFFGPGTRLTVL.

The chain combines TRBV29-1 with TRBJ1-6; 7 bases match TRBD1. The ends lost 6 bases at V and 7 bases at J; junction bases unmatched: 9. From germline, CDR1 is SQVTM and CDR2 ANQGSEA. The CDR3 length is 14 residues. The DNA of the CDR3 is TGCAGCGTGGGGGACAGTCCTGGGAATTCACCCCTCCACTTT. As protein: CSVGDSPGNSPLHF.

This chain connects TRBV19 to TRBJ1-2, with TRBD1 identical over 8 bases. V dropped 4 bases and J dropped 6; count of bases not matched to a gene: 4. CDR3 length: 13 amino acids. CDR1 is LNHDA, CDR2 SQIVND, per germline (reference sequence). CDR3 nucleotides: TGTGCCAGTAGTAGTGGACAGGGTAATGGCTACACCTTC. Protein: CASSSGQGNGYTF.

J is TRBJ2-1 and V is TRBV10-3, with 10 bases identical to TRBD2. There are 14 residues in the CDR3. Germline V gene data show CDR1 as ENHRY and CDR2 as SYGVKD. Trimming took 5 bases from V and 4 from J; bases not matched to a gene: 2. In DNA, the CDR3 is TGTGCCATCAGTCTAGCGGGGGAATACAATGAGCAGTTCTTC. Amino acid sequence: CAISLAGEYNEQFF.

The chain couples TRBV6-6 to TRBJ1-1; 9 bases are shared with TRBD1. The ends lost 5 bases at V and 0 bases at J; junction bases unmatched: 7. This CDR3 comprises 16 residues. Germline CDR1 is MNHNY and CDR2 is SVGAGI (reference sequence). The CDR3 DNA sequence: TGTGCCAGCAGTGCGACAGGGGGGACCCTGAACACTGAAGCTTTCTTT. Amino acid sequence: CASSATGGTLNTEAFF.

The rearrangement uses TRBV15 and TRBJ2-5; D is undetermined. Trimming removed 0 bases from V and 5 bases from J, with 4 bases in between. The CDR3 extends over 12 amino acids. Looked up from germline, CDR1 is LNHNV and CDR2 is YYDKDF (reference sequence). Written as DNA, the CDR3 is TGTGCCACCAGCAGAGATGGCGAGACCCAGTACTTC. Translation: CATSRDGETQYF.

This chain joins TRBV12-5 and TRBJ2-7; D remains unclear. CDR1 and CDR2 from the germline V gene are LGHNT and FRNRAP. Trimming left V 9 bases short and J 3 bases short, with 18 bases between. CDR3 length: 14 residues. This CDR3 is CARGETWVDYEQYF. The DNA for the CDR3 is TGTGCTAGGGGCGAGACTTGGGTCGACTACGAGCAGTACTTC.

The rearrangement uses TRBV18 and TRBJ1-3, with no clear D. The CDR3 runs 16 residues. CDR1 is KGHSH and CDR2 is LQKENI in the germline V gene. Trimming shortened V by 6 bases and J by 0 bases, and 15 bases separated the two germline ends. CDR3 residues: CASSSRGGSSGNTIYF. The CDR3 region has the DNA TGTGCCAGCTCGTCCCGCGGCGGGAGCTCTGGAAACACCATATATTTT.

V and J are TRBV9 and TRBJ2-7, with 7 positions matching TRBD1. Germline CDR1 SGDLS, CDR2 YYNGEE. V trimming: 2 bases; J trimming: 6 bases; junction bases outside the gene matches: 11. This CDR3 spans 15 amino acids. Here the CDR3 DNA reads TGTGCCAGCAGCGTTTTTGCGACAGGGAATCCCGAGCAGTACTTC. Protein product: CASSVFATGNPEQYF.

This chain links TRBV14 with TRBJ2-3; D ambiguous. Germline-derived CDR1 and CDR2 are SGHDN and FVKESK. The CDR3 consists of 18 residues. V was cut by 3 bases and J by 2 bases, with 21 bases left in between. The CDR3 reads CASSHLFPAQDNTDTQYF. The DNA of the CDR3 is TGTGCCAGCAGCCATCTTTTCCCGGCGCAAGACAACACAGATACGCAGTATTTT.

This rearrangement joins TRBV11-2 to TRBJ2-7, with D possibly matching TRBD2 (5 bases). The germline V gene has CDR1 SGHAT and CDR2 FQNNGV. This CDR3 comprises 14 residues. Trimming removed 6 bases at V and 9 bases at J, with 21 bases between. The CDR3 reads CASRSLAQNEGQYF. CDR3 bases: TGTGCCAGCAGGAGCTTAGCCCAAAACGAGGGGCAGTACTTC.

V gene TRBV14 combines with J gene TRBJ2-5; either TRBD1 or TRBD2 may supply D (8 bases each). The V gene lost 3 bases and the J gene lost 4 bases, with 24 bases spanning the gap. Germline CDR1 SGHDN, CDR2 FVKESK. This CDR3 spans 18 amino acids. The CDR3 nucleotides are TGTGCCAGCAGCCAGGAGGGGCGGGGGGACAGGATATCAGAGACCCAGTACTTC. The encoded protein is CASSQEGRGDRISETQYF.

The chain joins TRBV9 to TRBJ1-4, with D possibly matching TRBD1 (5 bases). CDR3 length equals 15 residues. The germline V gene has CDR1 SGDLS and CDR2 YYNGEE. Trimming removed 3 bases from V and 6 bases from J, with 15 bases in between. Here the CDR3 reads CASSAGRGWDEKLFF. DNA of the CDR3: TGTGCCAGCAGCGCCGGACGGGGGTGGGATGAAAAACTGTTTTTT.

J is TRBJ2-1 and V is TRBV7-9; D gene ambiguous. The CDR3 runs 14 residues. The germline V gene encodes CDR1 SEHNR and CDR2 FQNEAQ (reference sequence). V lost 1 base, J lost 6 bases, and 10 bases lay in between. The CDR3 bases are TGTGCCAGCAGCTTAGTTAGTGGTCCCAATGAGCAGTTCTTC. Its protein product is CASSLVSGPNEQFF.

The rearrangement links TRBV5-1 to TRBJ1-4; no definite D call. Germline CDR1 is SGHRS and CDR2 is YFSETQ. The germline V and J ends were trimmed by 0 bases and 8 bases, with 20 bases remaining between them. This CDR3 contains 17 residues. The CDR3 DNA is TGCGCCAGCAGCTTGGCCGCGCCGACCGGGATCGGGGAAAAACTGTTTTTT. Its translation is CASSLAAPTGIGEKLFF.

The genes are TRBV25-1 and TRBJ2-3; D gene uncertain. The ends were cut back, 1 base at V and 4 bases at J, with 3 bases in the middle. The CDR3 length is 12 residues. The V gene's germline CDR1 is MGHDK and CDR2 SYGVNS. The CDR3 DNA follows: TGTGCCAGCAGTGAATCAGCAGATACGCAGTATTTT. This gives the protein CASSESADTQYF.

The CDR3, as DNA: TGTGCCAGCAGCCTCCGTACGGACAGGGTCTACGAGCAGTACTTC. Translating gives CASSLRTDRVYEQYF. This chain links TRBV16 with TRBJ2-7; TRBD1 matches at 8 bases. This CDR3 has 15 residues. V lost 4 bases and J lost 3; bases outside the gene matches: 8. CDR1 and CDR2 (germline): KGHSY, FQNENV.

V usage is TRBV18 and J usage is TRBJ1-3; TRBD1 might be the D (6 bases). There are 13 residues in the CDR3. CDR1 and CDR2 (germline): KGHSH, LQKENI. Between the trimmed V and J ends, which lost 6 bases and 3 bases, there was a span of 9 bases. This CDR3 reads CASSQGGGNTIYF. CDR3 coding DNA: TGTGCCAGCTCCCAAGGGGGTGGAAACACCATATATTTT. The full variable domain, rest sourced from reference TRBV18 and TRBJ1-3, is NAGVMQNPRHLVRRRGQEARLRCSPMKGHSHVYWYRQLPEEGLKFMVYLQKENIIDESGMPKERFSAEFPKEGPSILRIQQVVRGDSAAYFCASSQGGGNTIYFGEGSWLTVV.

The chain uses TRBV18 and TRBJ1-2; weak D call: TRBD1 (6 bases). The length of the CDR3 is 15 residues. V shed 5 bases and J shed 4 bases, with 17 bases lying between them. Germline V lookup: CDR1 KGHSH, CDR2 LQKENI. The CDR3 is CASSETWDTLYGYTF. The CDR3 DNA is TGTGCCAGCTCAGAGACTTGGGACACTCTCTATGGCTACACCTTC.

The chain combines TRBV9 with TRBJ2-2; D is ambiguous. There are 14 residues in the CDR3. V lost 4 bases and J lost 5, with 12 bases in between. CDR1 and CDR2 from the germline V gene are SGDLS and YYNGEE. CDR3 in amino acids: CASSPQVSTGELFF. DNA of the CDR3: TGTGCCAGCAGCCCCCAAGTCTCGACCGGGGAGCTGTTTTTT.